Given below is one TCR beta chain in context. Its target is unknown. Different DNA sequences within this sample yield the same CDR3. This entry belongs to a study of OX40 agonist ivuxolimab in advanced cancers. Study conclusions and caveats: Average numbers of expanded clones were greater in CD8+ T cells than in CD4+. Among expanded peripheral T cells, antigen specificity went undetermined. Both CD4+ and CD8+ T cell populations in blood had undergone clonal expansion by week 6 at 0.1 to 3.0 mg/kg.

Clones were read by immunoSEQ multiplex PCR, and TCRdb kept only the in-frame ones, dropping some. This sample has roughly 100,000 clones, with roughly 90% found just once. The source material was CD4+ or CD8+ T cells sorted from blood, sampled in a trial of the OX40 agonist ivuxolimab. The sequence derives from an adult with an advanced solid tumor such as melanoma, head and neck, liver or kidney cancer.

The DNA of the CDR3 is TGTGCCAGCAGCCCCTACACAGATACGCAGTATTTT. This translates into CASSPYTDTQYF. The gene calls are TRBV7-2 and TRBJ2-3; D is unresolved. V shed 5 bases and J shed 2 bases, with 5 bases lying between them. The CDR3 sequence is 12 residues long. Per the germline V gene, CDR1 is SGHTA and CDR2 is FQGNSA.